The 22 T cell receptor beta chains given below trace back to one sample, sequenced in a study of blood T cell repertoires in COVID-19. Generated by immunoSEQ multiplex PCR, the TCRdb table keeps only in-frame clones and is missing some. Of hundreds of thousands of clones in the sample, approximately 87% were seen once. Sequenced input: peripheral blood. The receptors shown here come from a woman aged 50 to 60 with COVID-19, enrolled during active disease.

The chain joins TRBV19 to TRBJ2-1; 11 bases line up with TRBD2. Germline CDR1 reads LNHDA; CDR2 reads SQIVND (reference sequence). The CDR3 has 17 residues. The junction had 8 bases not matched to a gene; V was cut back by 4 bases and J by 3 bases. The CDR3, as DNA: TGTGCCAGTAGTACCTTAATGACTAGCGGGGACTACAATGAGCAGTTCTTC. It yields the protein CASSTLMTSGDYNEQFF.

Points on this clone: One end of the junction fails to match germline, which may point to a read error. This sequence joins TRBV6-5 and TRBJ2-4; TRBD2 agrees at 9 bases. This CDR3 contains 11 residues. The germline V gene has CDR1 MNHEY and CDR2 SVGAGI. The CDR3 spells CAILLIGTSLF. The CDR3 bases are TGTGCCATCCTGCTGATCGGGACTAGCCTCTTC.

The chain combines TRBV6-5 with TRBJ1-2; no reliable D call. The CDR3 is 15 amino acids. Trimming stripped 6 bases from V and 2 bases from J, with 16 bases between. From germline, CDR1 is MNHEY and CDR2 SVGAGI. This chain's CDR3 is CASSPPVLINYGYTF. The DNA of the CDR3 is TGTGCCAGCAGCCCCCCCGTCTTAATAAACTATGGCTACACCTTC.

The V and J genes are TRBV7-8 and TRBJ1-2; D is ambiguous. The CDR3 consists of 15 residues. In germline, CDR1 is SGHVS, CDR2 FQNEAQ. The ends were cut back, 2 bases at V and 6 bases at J, with 16 bases in the middle. Here the CDR3 reads CASSLSGDRRNGYTF. CDR3 nucleotide sequence: TGTGCCAGCAGCTTAAGCGGCGACCGGCGGAATGGCTACACCTTC.

This chain uses TRBV6-4 with TRBJ1-1; a weak D match, TRBD1 (6 bases). Germline V gives CDR1 MRHNA, CDR2 SNTAGT. CDR3 length: 15 amino acids. V was cut by 6 bases and J by 5 bases, with 19 bases left in between. In DNA, the CDR3 is TGTGCCAGCAGCGTAAGTACAGGGACGGTTACTGAAGCTTTCTTT. Residues: CASSVSTGTVTEAFF.

In this sample, this clone turned up once. V gene TRBV20-1 combines with J gene TRBJ2-1; 9 nucleotides match TRBD2. Germline V gene sequence: CDR1 DFQATT, CDR2 SNEGSKA (reference sequence). The CDR3 covers 15 residues. J lost 5 bases, V lost 3 bases, and 8 bases had no gene match. Here the CDR3 DNA reads TGCAGTGCTAGTACGTCTAGCGGGAACCACAATGAGCAGTTCTTC. It encodes CSASTSSGNHNEQFF.

V gene TRBV11-3 combines with J gene TRBJ2-6, with D tentatively TRBD1 (6 bases). This CDR3 contains 18 residues. The V and J ends lost 4 bases and 1 base respectively, with 17 bases between them. The V gene's germline CDR1 is SGHNT and CDR2 YENEEA. DNA for the CDR3: TGTGCCAGCAGCTCATACAGGGATTGGGGGTCTGGGGCCAACGTCCTGACTTTC. It yields the protein CASSSYRDWGSGANVLTF.

This sequence joins TRBV6-5 and TRBJ1-1; D remains ambiguous. CDR3 length equals 11 residues. Germline loops: CDR1 MNHEY, CDR2 SVGAGI. V lost 7 bases and J 11 bases, leaving 14 bases between the germline ends. In nucleotides, the CDR3 is TGTGCCAGCATAAGAACGGGTTCGGCTTTCTTT. This sequence encodes CASIRTGSAFF.

The V call is TRBV7-2, the J call TRBJ2-5; TRBD2 aligns across 8 bases. Germline V CDR1 and CDR2: SGHTA, FQGNSA. The CDR3 sequence is 15 residues long. V was clipped by 5 bases and J by 0 bases; unmatched bases: 5. The CDR3 region has the DNA TGTGCCAGCAGCCCAATAGCGGGGCACCAAGAGACCCAGTACTTC. Translation: CASSPIAGHQETQYF.

The V gene is TRBV29-1, the J gene TRBJ2-1; D not certain. V lost 3 bases and J lost 10, with 13 bases in between. The CDR3 is 12 residues long. CDR1 is SQVTM and CDR2 is ANQGSEA in the germline V gene. CDR3 sequence: CSVEYGAKEQFF. The CDR3 DNA reads as TGCAGCGTTGAGTACGGAGCAAAGGAGCAGTTCTTC.

This CDR3 reads CASSLEGRLAGRNEQFF. CDR3 in DNA: TGTGCCAGCAGTTTAGAGGGCAGACTAGCGGGTAGAAATGAGCAGTTCTTC. The chain uses TRBV27 and TRBJ2-1, with 10 nucleotides matching TRBD2. Germline trimming cut 2 bases from V and 7 bases from J; bases unmatched to any gene: 11. Germline V gene sequence: CDR1 MNHEY, CDR2 SMNVEV (reference sequence). The CDR3 contains 17 residues.

The gene calls are TRBV27 and TRBJ1-4, with 7 bases that match TRBD1. V shed 7 bases and J 8 bases; nucleotides not matched to a gene: 13. This CDR3 spans 15 amino acids. Per germline, CDR1 MNHEY and CDR2 SMNVEV (reference sequence). The CDR3 region is CASTNEGAAGEKLFF. The CDR3 DNA is TGTGCCAGCACCAATGAGGGGGCGGCAGGGGAAAAACTGTTTTTT.

The chain couples TRBV5-1 to TRBJ1-3; 8 bases match TRBD1. CDR3 length equals 16 residues. The V segment lost 6 bases and the J segment 0 bases; nucleotides outside the gene matches: 8. The germline CDR1 and CDR2 sequences are SGHRS and YFSETQ. The CDR3, as DNA: TGCGCCAGCACCCTGGGACAGGTCAGCTCTGGAAACACCATATATTTT. Translation: CASTLGQVSSGNTIYF.

This rearrangement joins TRBV19 to TRBJ2-3; D ambiguous. The germline V gene encodes CDR1 LNHDA and CDR2 SQIVND (reference sequence). V dropped 1 base and J dropped 8 bases, with 4 bases sitting between them. The CDR3 sequence is 11 residues long. The CDR3 is CASSIAGTQYF. Written as DNA, the CDR3 is TGTGCCAGTAGTATAGCGGGTACGCAGTATTTT.

The chain has TRBV7-9 and TRBJ2-7; unclear D gene. Germline CDR1 is SEHNR and CDR2 is FQNEAQ (reference sequence). The CDR3 contains 11 residues. V shed 5 bases and J shed 6 bases, with 8 bases lying between them. CDR3 DNA: TGTGCCAGCAGCACCGCCGGCGAGCAGTACTTC. Translated: CASSTAGEQYF.

This sequence joins TRBV12-5 and TRBJ2-2, with TRBD1 matching over 8 bases. There are 15 residues in the CDR3. The V segment lost 0 bases and the J segment 13 bases; nucleotides outside the gene matches: 10. Germline assignment: CDR1 LGHNT and CDR2 FRNRAP. The CDR3 loop reads CASGLVTGTGLLLFF. The CDR3, as DNA: TGTGCTAGTGGTTTGGTAACCGGGACAGGCCTACTGCTGTTTTTT.

V is TRBV19 and J is TRBJ1-5, with 8 nucleotides matching TRBD1. This CDR3 is 13 amino acids long. Germline V gene data show CDR1 as LNHDA and CDR2 as SQIVND (reference sequence). After removal of 5 bases from V and 5 bases from J, the junction contained 2 bases not matched to a gene. The CDR3 is CASSPDRDQPQHF. The CDR3 coding sequence is TGTGCCAGTAGTCCGGACAGGGATCAGCCCCAGCATTTT.

The chain combines TRBV4-3 with TRBJ2-5; tentatively, D is TRBD2 (7 bases). CDR3 size: 14 residues. Per the germline V gene, CDR1 is LGHNA and CDR2 is YSLEER. The V and J ends lost 4 bases and 5 bases respectively, with 14 bases between them. The CDR3 sequence is CASSRGGRVETQYF. CDR3 in DNA: TGCGCCAGCAGCCGGGGGGGGCGGGTCGAGACCCAGTACTTC.

The V gene is TRBV7-9, the J gene TRBJ2-5, with D tentatively TRBD2 (6 bases). CDR3 size: 14 residues. The germline V gene has CDR1 SEHNR and CDR2 FQNEAQ (reference sequence). V was clipped by 3 bases and J by 2 bases, with 10 bases between them. CDR3 sequence: CASSFLARQETQYF. The CDR3 region has the DNA TGTGCCAGCAGCTTCCTAGCGAGACAAGAGACCCAGTACTTC.

This chain's CDR3 is CASSPDRGRYEQYF. The CDR3 nucleotides read TGTGCCAGCAGTCCCGACAGGGGGCGATACGAGCAGTACTTC. The J gene is TRBJ2-7, the V gene TRBV6-5, with 10 bases fitting TRBD1. The CDR3 is 14 amino acids. V lost 5 bases and J lost 4; bases outside the gene matches: 5. Germline CDR1 reads MNHEY; CDR2 reads SVGAGI.

The chain uses TRBV4-3 and TRBJ1-1; the match to TRBD1 covers 7 bases. CDR3 size: 14 residues. CDR1 LGHNA and CDR2 YSLEER come from the germline V gene. Unmatched junction bases numbered 3, after V lost 1 base and J lost 4 bases. As DNA, the CDR3 is TGCGCCAGCAGCCAAGTGAACAGGGGCACTGAAGCTTTCTTT. This gives the protein CASSQVNRGTEAFF.

This clone has more than one count but fewer than ten. CDR3 sequence: CASSSGTSSYNEQFF. Here the CDR3 DNA reads TGTGCCAGCAGCTCCGGGACTAGCTCCTACAATGAGCAGTTCTTC. The rearrangement joins TRBV7-9 to TRBJ2-1; 8 bases are a match to TRBD2. The CDR3 has 15 amino acids. Germline CDR1 SEHNR, CDR2 FQNEAQ (reference sequence). V trimming: 4 bases; J trimming: 0 bases; junction bases outside the gene matches: 2.